Listed here is a single T cell receptor (beta chain). Positively selected for CCR7, the CD45RO-negative cells used as naive CD8 cells excluded terminally differentiated effector memory CD45RA+ cells. This sample is drawn from a study of shared clonotypes between healthy human individuals. This CDR3 comprises 17 residues. Germline-derived CDR1 and CDR2 are SGDLS and YYNGEE. Trimming removed 3 bases at V and 0 bases at J, with 18 bases between. This table comes from immunoSEQ multiplex PCR, and its TCRdb copy is limited to in-frame clones, with some not included. The repertoire holds approximately 2,200,000 clones, about 93% seen once, with over 1.5% in the top ten.

The genes are TRBV9 and TRBJ2-5; possible D gene TRBD2, 6 bases. The source of this sequence is a man aged 18 to 29 in good health. Some clones in this sample may be carry-over from other donors' samples. Sequenced: naive CD8+ T cells from PBMCs. The CDR3: CASSDSVASEYQETQYF. The CDR3 nucleotides are TGTGCCAGCAGCGATAGCGTGGCTAGCGAGTACCAAGAGACCCAGTACTTC. The variable domain in full, completed from reference TRBV9 and TRBJ2-5, reads DSGVTQTPKHLITATGQRVTLRCSPRSGDLSVYWYQQSLDQGLQFLIQYYNGEERAKGNILERFSAQQFPDLHSELNLSSLELGDSALYFCASSDSVASEYQETQYFGPGTRLLVL.